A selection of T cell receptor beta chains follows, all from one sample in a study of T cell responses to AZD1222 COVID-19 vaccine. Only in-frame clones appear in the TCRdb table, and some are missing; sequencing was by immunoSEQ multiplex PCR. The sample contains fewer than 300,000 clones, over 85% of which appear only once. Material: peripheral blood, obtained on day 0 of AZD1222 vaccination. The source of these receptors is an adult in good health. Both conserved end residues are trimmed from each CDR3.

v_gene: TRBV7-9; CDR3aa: ASSFRYEQY
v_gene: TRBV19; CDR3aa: ASSPTATNEKLF
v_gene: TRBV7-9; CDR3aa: ASSRDRGQTQY
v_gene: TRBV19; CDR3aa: ASRGSSNQPQH
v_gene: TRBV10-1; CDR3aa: ASSEAGAVNEQF
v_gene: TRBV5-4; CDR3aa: ASSSDTQQQY
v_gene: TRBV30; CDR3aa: AWMRQLNEKLF
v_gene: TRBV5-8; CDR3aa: ASSPQGRQPQH
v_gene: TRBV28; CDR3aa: ASSSAGGGTEAF
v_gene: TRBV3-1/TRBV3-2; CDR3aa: ASSQEALQSSPLH
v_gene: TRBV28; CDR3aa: ASSDVGFPADTQY
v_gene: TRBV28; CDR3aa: ASSLLTRLLSQPQH
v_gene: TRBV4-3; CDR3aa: ASSQDGNEQF
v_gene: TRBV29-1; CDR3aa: SVAGPGNTIY
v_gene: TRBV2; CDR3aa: ASSMGNYGYT
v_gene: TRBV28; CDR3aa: ASSLEDNTEAF
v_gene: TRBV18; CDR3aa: ASSQGRGSGNTIY
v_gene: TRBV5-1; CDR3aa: ASSPGPTGSYEQY
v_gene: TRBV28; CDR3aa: ASSSRLGTGELF
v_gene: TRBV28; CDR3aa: ASSFVGATNEKLF
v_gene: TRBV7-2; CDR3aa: ASSLSQGGYEQY
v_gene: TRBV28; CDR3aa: ASMTSRGVSQPQH
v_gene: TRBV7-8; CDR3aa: ASSLARWRSSYNEQF
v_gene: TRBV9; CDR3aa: ASSAWGTGVYEQY
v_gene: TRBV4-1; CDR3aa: ASSRGLVSYNEQF
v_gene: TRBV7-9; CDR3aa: ASSQGQGGDGYT
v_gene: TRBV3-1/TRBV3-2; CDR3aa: ASSQVQGAGPNEQF
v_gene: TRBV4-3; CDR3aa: ASSQEAGYSYEQY
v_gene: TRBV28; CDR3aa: ASTLGLVSYEQY
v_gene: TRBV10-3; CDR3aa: AISEMVGSEQY
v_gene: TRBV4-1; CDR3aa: ASSHQREGQHEQY
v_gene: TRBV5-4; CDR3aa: ASSPDGGRTGEQY
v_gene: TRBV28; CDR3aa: ASRATGGGGNTIY
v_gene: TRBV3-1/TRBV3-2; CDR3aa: ASSQVRALYEQY
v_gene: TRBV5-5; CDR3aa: ASSFGRNTEAF
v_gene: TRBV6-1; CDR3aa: ASSEVKSYNEQF
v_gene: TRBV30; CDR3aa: AWSKAGQSYEQY
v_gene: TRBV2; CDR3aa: ASSETEKLF
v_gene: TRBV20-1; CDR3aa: SASRTPLTDTQY
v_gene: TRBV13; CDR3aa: ASSPGLAGPEQY
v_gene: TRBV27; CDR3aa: ASSSPDATPYGYT
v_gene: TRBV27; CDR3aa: ASSFGTGSYEQY
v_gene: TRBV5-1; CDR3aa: ASSRDIVSFEQY
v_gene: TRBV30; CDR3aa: AWSVGQRGSVQY
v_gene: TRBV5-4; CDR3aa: ASSRTSGGSYNEQF
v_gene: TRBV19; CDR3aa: ASSIVALVMNTEAF
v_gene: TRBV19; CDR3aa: ASSMVSGRTDTQY
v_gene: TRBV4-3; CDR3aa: ASSPGRGAYEQY
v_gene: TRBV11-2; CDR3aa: ASSSNSQGAYGYT
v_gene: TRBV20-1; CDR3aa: SASYDRVYQPQH
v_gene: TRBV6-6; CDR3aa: ASSQGLAGGWFNEQF
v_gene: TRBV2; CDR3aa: ASSALSVGPVF
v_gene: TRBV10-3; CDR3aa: AISERSGAVSNTGELF
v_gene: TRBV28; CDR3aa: ASTPAGPPNEQY
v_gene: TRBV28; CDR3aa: ASSHGGRDEKLF
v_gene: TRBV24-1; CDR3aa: ATSDWAGAEAF
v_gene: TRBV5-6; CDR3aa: ASSWTGTYEQY
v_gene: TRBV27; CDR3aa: ASSLGQGYTEAF
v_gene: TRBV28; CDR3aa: ASRTPLQPYEQY